The clone carrying this T cell receptor beta chain appeared many times. Its antigen is undetermined. This sample is drawn from a study of CD8+CD57+ T cells in acquired aplastic anemia. Study-level background: The average for DNA from sorted CD4+ and CD8+ cells was 3 to 4 ug. Study-wide results and caveats: Controls did not differ significantly from patients in CD8+ Simpson's diversity. The same twenty-nine CD8+ CDR3 sequences occurred in patients and in controls.

Genomic DNA served as template for TCR beta VDJ and CDR3 profiling. TCRdb itself ran the reads through MiXCR, one entry per CDR3 protein. Of some 280,000 distinct CDR3 sequences listed, around 60% are singletons. There are 20 residues in the CDR3. V dropped 5 bases and J dropped 4; count of bases not matched to a gene: 19. CDR1 and CDR2 (germline): LNHDA, SQIVND (reference sequence). The receptor's source is a human donor with severe aplastic anemia or a healthy control (not recorded which). Sequencing was done on a sample of sorted CD4+, CD8+, or CD8+CD57+ T cells (not recorded which) from PBMCs. V is TRBV19 and J is TRBJ2-2; 10 nucleotides align to TRBD1. As DNA, the CDR3 is TGTGCCAGTAGTCTCTTCCGGGACAGGGGTATCGTGTTTGGCACCGGGGAGCTGTTTTTT. Protein: CASSLFRDRGIVFGTGELFF.